One sample yielded the 20 T cell receptor beta chains listed below, sequenced in a study of vaccination effects on CD4 cells after COVID-19 (dated by TCRdb to between 2021 and 2022). In the ViraFEST assay, PBMC were stimulated with viral peptide pools, and antigen-specific CD4+ T cell clonotypes were then identified by expansion using TCR sequencing. After less than 13 days of culture, CD4+ T cells were isolated with the EasySep CD4+ T cell isolation kit. Which antigens these TCRs recognize remains unknown. The protocol used for the library was the immunoSEQ multiplex PCR assay. TCRdb obtained this table from immuneACCESS and retained in-frame rearrangements with V and J assigned. These tables miss some clones; where compared with another copy, unresolved V genes account for less than half of the shortfall, and the remainder is unexplained. The sample profile shows 14,000 or so clones; 76% of them were found once. The top ten clonotypes cover about 25% of the sample.

The material sequenced was CD4+ T cells from PBMCs cultured with HCoV-229E spike peptides, taken before COVID-19 vaccination. What the cell subset or site label conveys for this sample: HCoV-229E spike overlapping peptide pool stimulation. These TCRs come from a human donor who received a COVID-19 vaccine.

The rearrangement joins TRBV15 to TRBJ1-1; D unclear. The CDR3 runs to 14 residues. Germline CDR1 is LNHNV and CDR2 is YYDKDF (reference sequence). Trimming removed 1 base from V and 0 bases from J, with 6 bases in between. The CDR3 region is CATSRGGMNTEAFF. In nucleotides, the CDR3 is TGTGCCACCAGCAGAGGCGGGATGAACACTGAAGCTTTCTTT.

The chain has TRBV2 and TRBJ1-2, with D possibly matching TRBD1 (6 bases). CDR1 is SNHLY and CDR2 is FYNNEI in the germline V gene. The CDR3 sequence is 14 residues long. Deletions cut 0 bases from V and 6 bases from J, with 11 bases between. CDR3 amino acids: CASSEAGRGDGYTF. The CDR3 DNA is TGTGCCAGCAGTGAAGCGGGCAGGGGAGATGGCTACACCTTC.

The chain recombines TRBV7-2 with TRBJ2-7, with D unclear. CDR3 size: 13 residues. Per the germline V gene, CDR1 is SGHTA and CDR2 is FQGNSA. V was clipped by 5 bases and J by 3 bases, with 11 bases between them. The CDR3 sequence: CASSVGPIYEQYF. As DNA, the CDR3 is TGTGCCAGCAGCGTAGGTCCTATCTACGAGCAGTACTTC.

The chain combines TRBV6-2 or TRBV6-3 with TRBJ2-3, with 12 bases aligning to TRBD2. There are 17 residues in the CDR3. Germline lookup yields CDR1 MNHEY and CDR2 SVGEGT. The V and J ends lost 2 bases and 4 bases, in that order; junction bases with no gene match: 7. This CDR3 reads CASSYVSSGRAADTQYF. CDR3 nucleotides: TGTGCCAGCAGTTACGTCTCTAGCGGGAGGGCCGCAGATACGCAGTATTTT.

The chain carries TRBV30 and TRBJ1-2; 8 bases match TRBD1. This CDR3 contains 14 residues. Trimming took 3 bases from V and 2 from J; bases not matched to a gene: 5. Germline CDR1 reads GTSNPN; CDR2 reads SVGIG (reference sequence). The CDR3: CAWSARDRNYGYTF. The DNA for the CDR3 is TGTGCCTGGAGCGCCCGGGACAGGAACTATGGCTACACCTTC. The full variable domain, in which reference TRBV30 and TRBJ1-2 provide the parts outside the CDR3, is SQTIHQWPATLVQPVGSPLSLECTVEGTSNPNLYWYRQAAGRGLQLLFYSVGIGQISSEVPQNLSASRPQDRQFILSSKKLLLSDSGFYLCAWSARDRNYGYTFGSGTRLTVV.

The chain links TRBV7-9 to TRBJ2-7; 7 nucleotides line up with TRBD1. CDR1 is SEHNR and CDR2 is FQNEAQ in the germline V gene (reference sequence). Trimming cost V 5 bases and J 2 bases; bases outside gene matches: 3. CDR3 length equals 13 residues. CDR3 in DNA: TGTGCCAGCAGCCGACAGGGTGCCTACGAGCAGTACTTC. It yields the protein CASSRQGAYEQYF.

CDR3 loop: CASSGTIQETQYF. DNA for the CDR3: TGTGCCAGTAGTGGGACTATCCAAGAGACCCAGTACTTC. The chain uses TRBV19 and TRBJ2-5, with 7 bases matching TRBD2. The CDR3 length is 13 residues. Germline V gene lookup returns CDR1 LNHDA and CDR2 SQIVND (reference sequence). After removal of 5 bases from V and 1 base from J, the junction contained 1 base not matched to a gene.

This clone has just one count. This chain connects TRBV5-1 to TRBJ1-4; TRBD1 might be the D (6 bases). The CDR3 is made up of 15 amino acids. Per the germline V gene, CDR1 is SGHRS and CDR2 is YFSETQ. The germline V and J ends were trimmed by 0 bases and 8 bases, with 14 bases remaining between them. In DNA, the CDR3 is TGCGCCAGCAGCTTGGGGACAGAAGGGAGGGAAAAACTGTTTTTT. This sequence encodes CASSLGTEGREKLFF.

This chain uses TRBV7-2 with TRBJ1-6, with D perhaps TRBD1 (5 bases). Trimming pared 5 bases from V and 7 bases from J, leaving 15 bases between. The CDR3 extends over 15 amino acids. Germline V CDR1 and CDR2: SGHTA, FQGNSA. CDR3 DNA sequence: TGTGCCAGCAGCCCCCGAAGGGGCGCGAATTCACCCCTCCACTTT. Translating gives CASSPRRGANSPLHF.

The V call is TRBV3-1 (or the pseudogene TRBV3-2), the J call TRBJ1-5, with 8 bases that match TRBD1. CDR1 and CDR2 from the germline V gene are LGHDT and YNNKEL (reference sequence). CDR3 length: 14 amino acids. V shed 1 base, J shed 5 bases, and the junction held 1 base outside the gene matches. The CDR3 loop reads CASSQAGGDQPQHF. CDR3 DNA: TGTGCCAGCAGCCAAGCAGGGGGCGATCAGCCCCAGCATTTT.

V and J are TRBV19 and TRBJ2-5, with 7 bases lining up with TRBD1. The germline V gene has CDR1 LNHDA and CDR2 SQIVND (reference sequence). This CDR3 comprises 14 residues. With V trimmed by 4 bases and J by 7 bases, 9 bases remained unmatched. The CDR3 is CASSTIRGRGTQYF. The DNA for the CDR3 is TGTGCCAGTAGTACGATCAGGGGGAGAGGGACCCAGTACTTC.

This clone came up a few times. V gene TRBV29-1 combines with J gene TRBJ1-2, with a weak D call TRBD1 (6 bases). V shed 7 bases and J shed 0 bases, with 15 bases lying between them. Germline values: CDR1 SQVTM, CDR2 ANQGSEA. The CDR3 is 14 residues long. Written as DNA, the CDR3 is TGCAGCGCGGGGTCGGGGGGCGCTAACTATGGCTACACCTTC. This sequence encodes CSAGSGGANYGYTF.

The rearrangement links TRBV30 to TRBJ1-1; D unclear. Germline V gene sequence: CDR1 GTSNPN, CDR2 SVGIG (reference sequence). The CDR3 runs to 16 residues. The V and J ends lost 0 bases and 4 bases respectively, with 18 bases between them. Written as DNA, the CDR3 is TGTGCCTGGAGTGTACTTCGAGCTGGGCGAGCCACTGAAGCTTTCTTT. It is translated as CAWSVLRAGRATEAFF.

V gene TRBV18 combines with J gene TRBJ2-7; D is perhaps TRBD1 (6 bases). Trimming took off 2 bases at V and 0 bases at J, with 11 bases between the two ends. The CDR3 runs to 15 residues. Germline-derived CDR1 and CDR2 are KGHSH and LQKENI. CDR3 amino acids: CASSPVGQSSYEQYF. In DNA form, the CDR3 reads TGTGCCAGCTCACCAGTAGGACAGAGCTCCTACGAGCAGTACTTC.

This clone was recorded a few times. V and J are TRBV7-9 and TRBJ1-4, with 10 positions matching TRBD1. This CDR3 is built from 13 residues. Germline assignment: CDR1 SEHNR and CDR2 FQNEAQ (reference sequence). J gave up 10 bases and V 10 bases, and 9 bases lay outside the gene matches. CDR3 nucleotides: TGTGCCACTCCGGGACAGGGGTTCGGAAAACTGTTTTTT. Its translation is CATPGQGFGKLFF. Complete variable domain (other parts from reference TRBV7-9 and TRBJ1-4): DTGVSQNPRHKITKRGQNVTFRCDPISEHNRLYWYRQTLGQGPEFLTYFQNEAQLEKSRLLSDRFSAERPKGSFSTLEIQRTEQGDSAMYLCATPGQGFGKLFFGSGTQLSVL.

This clone has more than one count but fewer than ten. The V gene is TRBV11-2, the J gene TRBJ2-7; 7 nucleotides agree with TRBD2. The CDR3 has 17 residues. From germline, CDR1 is SGHAT and CDR2 FQNNGV. Losses at the gene ends were 5 bases for V and 1 base for J; bases not matched to a gene: 14. CDR3 sequence (DNA): TGTGCCAGCAGCCCCCTTCAGGGAGGGCGGCCATCCTACGAGCAGTACTTC. Residues: CASSPLQGGRPSYEQYF.

The chain is built from TRBV6-5 and TRBJ2-1, with D possibly being TRBD1 (6 bases). V gave up 6 bases and J gave up 6 bases, with 18 bases separating them. The CDR3 loop spans 15 amino acids. Germline values: CDR1 MNHEY, CDR2 SVGAGI. The CDR3 spells CASSGNRVRGNEQFF. CDR3 nucleotide sequence: TGTGCCAGCAGCGGCAACAGGGTGCGAGGCAATGAGCAGTTCTTC.

This CDR3 reads CASSQGITGELFF. DNA for the CDR3: TGCGCCAGCAGCCAAGGGATCACCGGGGAGCTGTTTTTT. V is TRBV4-1 and J is TRBJ2-2; D unresolved. The germline V gene has CDR1 MGHRA and CDR2 YSYEKL. CDR3 length: 13 amino acids. V lost 1 base and J 4 bases, leaving 4 bases between the germline ends.

The V and J genes are TRBV6-1 and TRBJ2-7; 10 nucleotides line up with TRBD2. This CDR3 is 18 amino acids long. Germline V gives CDR1 MNHNS, CDR2 SASEGT. The V segment lost 2 bases and the J segment 5 bases; nucleotides outside the gene matches: 15. The CDR3 is CASSEYPTLASGGDEQYF. The CDR3 nucleotides read TGTGCCAGCAGTGAATACCCCACCCTGGCTAGCGGGGGCGACGAGCAGTACTTC.

V is TRBV27 and J is TRBJ2-1; 11 positions match TRBD2. The CDR3 has 18 amino acids. The ends lost 2 bases at V and 4 bases at J; junction bases unmatched: 10. Per the germline V gene, CDR1 is MNHEY and CDR2 is SMNVEV (reference sequence). As DNA, the CDR3 is TGTGCCAGCAGTTTACGGCTAGCGGGGGGATCCCCTTACAATGAGCAGTTCTTC. It translates to CASSLRLAGGSPYNEQFF.